This T cell receptor (beta chain) comes out of a study of regulatory T cells in long-lasting Graves disease. Indicated time point: newly diagnosed GD, antithyroid drugs for less than 3 months. PBMC-extracted RNA yielded the TCR library. This clonotype was seen ten or more times. Its matching antigen is unknown. For TCR beta, libraries came from iRepertoire HTBI primers and Arm-PCR of CDR3 regions. TCRdb re-analysed the multiplex PCR reads in MiXCR, keeping a single row per CDR3 protein. Of hundreds of thousands of distinct CDR3 sequences listed, about 16% are singletons. Germline lookup yields CDR1 LGHDT and CDR2 YNNKEL (reference sequence). This CDR3 has 14 amino acids. Trimming took off 6 bases at V and 5 bases at J, with 13 bases between the two ends. Whole-study results and caveats: The persistent group shared about 2,500 public clonotypes, more than the 966 shared by new patients. Persistent cases of Graves' showed reduced TCR diversity relative to newly diagnosed patients.

This sample was also put to use in a study of T cells in Graves' hyperthyroidism and ophthalmopathy.

The origin of this receptor is a woman in her forties or fifties with Graves disease. V and J are TRBV3-1 and TRBJ2-2; D possibly corresponds to TRBD2 (6 bases). Sequenced material: peripheral blood mononuclear cells (PBMCs), taken at new diagnosis, from a patient treated with antithyroid drugs. CDR3 coding DNA: TGTGCCAGCAGACTTTTGGCGGGGACCGGGGAGCTGTTTTTT. Translating it yields CASRLLAGTGELFF.